Each of the 28 T cell receptor beta chains below was sequenced from the same sample in a study of control samples from healthy donors and cancer patients. Libraries were prepared by immunoSEQ multiplex PCR; TCRdb keeps only in-frame clonotypes and omits some of them. This sample has some 45,000 clones, with 91% found just once. The material sequenced was PBMCs. The receptors were sampled from a woman aged 35 to 49 with head and neck cancer.

V and J are TRBV11-2 and TRBJ1-2; D is unclear. The CDR3 spans 14 residues. The V end was cut by 4 bases, the J end by 6 bases, with 15 bases between. Per the germline V gene, CDR1 is SGHAT and CDR2 is FQNNGV. This CDR3 reads CASSSPPGIHGYTF. The CDR3 DNA reads as TGTGCCAGCAGCTCCCCACCGGGAATTCATGGCTACACCTTC.

V usage is TRBV2 and J usage is TRBJ2-5, with TRBD2 identical over 9 bases. The germline V gene has CDR1 SNHLY and CDR2 FYNNEI. V was clipped by 2 bases and J by 2 bases; unmatched bases: 3. There are 15 residues in the CDR3. CDR3 nucleotides: TGTGCCAGCAGTGAACGGCTAGCGGGACAAGAGACCCAGTACTTC. Its translation is CASSERLAGQETQYF.

The J gene is TRBJ2-7, the V gene TRBV6-1; TRBD2 matches 8 bases. With 0 bases clipped from V and 4 bases from J, the junction kept 14 bases outside the gene matches. The CDR3 has 18 residues. The germline V gene has CDR1 MNHNS and CDR2 SASEGT. This CDR3 is CASSEALFLAGASYEQYF. The DNA for the CDR3 is TGTGCCAGCAGTGAAGCGCTTTTCCTAGCGGGCGCTTCTTACGAGCAGTACTTC.

CDR3 region: CASSLYSGRRTDTQYF. Written as DNA, the CDR3 is TGTGCCAGCAGTTTATATAGCGGGAGGAGGACAGATACGCAGTATTTT. The chain joins TRBV27 to TRBJ2-3; TRBD2 agrees at 10 bases. This CDR3 is 16 amino acids long. V lost 1 base to trimming and J lost 3 bases; unmatched junction nucleotides: 4. Germline CDR1 reads MNHEY; CDR2 reads SMNVEV (reference sequence).

The chain is built from TRBV29-1 and TRBJ1-1; D is unclear. CDR3 length: 13 residues. Germline values: CDR1 SQVTM, CDR2 ANQGSEA. V was clipped by 4 bases and J by 1 base, with 10 bases between them. CDR3: CSVVKGRNTEAFF. CDR3 coding DNA: TGCAGCGTTGTGAAGGGTAGGAACACTGAAGCTTTCTTT. Complete variable domain (other parts from reference TRBV29-1 and TRBJ1-1): SAVISQKPSRDICQRGTSLTIQCQVDSQVTMMFWYRQQPGQSLTLIATANQGSEATYESGFVIDKFPISRPNLTFSTLTVSNMSPEDSSIYLCSVVKGRNTEAFFGQGTRLTVV.

This clone was recorded only once. The chain recombines TRBV19 with TRBJ1-5; 11 nucleotides match TRBD1. Trimming took 5 bases from V and 3 from J; bases not matched to a gene: 18. Germline lookup yields CDR1 LNHDA and CDR2 SQIVND (reference sequence). The CDR3 is made up of 20 amino acids. CDR3 DNA sequence: TGTGCCAGTAGTCAAAGCCTCGGACAGGGGGCGAATCACGCCAATCAGCCCCAGCATTTT. It translates to CASSQSLGQGANHANQPQHF.

The chain joins TRBV5-1 to TRBJ1-4; D is uncertain. Germline assignment: CDR1 SGHRS and CDR2 YFSETQ. The CDR3 runs 14 residues. V was pared by 2 bases and J by 5 bases, with 10 bases between. The CDR3 reads CASSFGEVNEKLFF. CDR3 DNA: TGCGCCAGCAGCTTTGGGGAAGTAAATGAAAAACTGTTTTTT. The whole variable domain, filled in from reference TRBV5-1 and TRBJ1-4, reads KAGVTQTPRYLIKTRGQQVTLSCSPISGHRSVSWYQQTPGQGLQFLFEYFSETQRNKGNFPGRFSGRQFSNSRSEMNVSTLELGDSALYLCASSFGEVNEKLFFGSGTQLSVL.

The V gene is TRBV29-1, the J gene TRBJ1-2; D possibly corresponds to TRBD1 (6 bases). The CDR3 is made up of 15 amino acids. Germline CDR1 SQVTM, CDR2 ANQGSEA. The V end was cut by 6 bases, the J end by 0 bases, with 17 bases between. CDR3 sequence (DNA): TGCAGCGTGCACGGACAGTTGGAAGCTAACTATGGCTACACCTTC. Amino acids: CSVHGQLEANYGYTF.

The V gene is TRBV19, the J gene TRBJ2-1, with 11 nucleotides matching TRBD2. V was pared by 4 bases and J by 0 bases, with 2 bases of the junction left unmatched. In germline, CDR1 is LNHDA, CDR2 SQIVND (reference sequence). The CDR3 loop spans 16 amino acids. Written as DNA, the CDR3 is TGTGCCAGTAGTAAGACTAGCGGGGTCTCCTACAATGAGCAGTTCTTC. It translates to CASSKTSGVSYNEQFF.

This clone was observed a single time. This CDR3 is also generated by other DNA sequences in the sample. This chain joins TRBV27 and TRBJ2-1; D unresolved. This CDR3 is 14 amino acids long. Germline CDR1 reads MNHEY; CDR2 reads SMNVEV (reference sequence). The V and J ends lost 3 bases and 0 bases respectively, with 6 bases between them. CDR3 residues: CASSLARSYNEQFF. The CDR3 DNA follows: TGTGCCAGCAGTTTGGCACGCTCCTACAATGAGCAGTTCTTC.

This clone was seen just once. V and J are TRBV6-1 and TRBJ1-2, with 10 bases aligning to TRBD1. The CDR3 runs to 16 residues. The V and J ends lost 2 bases and 8 bases, in that order; junction bases with no gene match: 11. Germline V gives CDR1 MNHNS, CDR2 SASEGT. The CDR3 loop is CASSESWTGGTVGYTF. The CDR3, as DNA: TGTGCCAGCAGTGAATCCTGGACAGGGGGTACGGTCGGCTACACCTTC.

This sequence joins TRBV6-5 and TRBJ2-7, with TRBD1 matching over 7 bases. CDR3 size: 14 residues. Germline CDR1 reads MNHEY; CDR2 reads SVGAGI. J gave up 4 bases and V 6 bases, and 9 bases lay outside the gene matches. CDR3 region: CASRNSGQIYEQYF. CDR3 bases: TGTGCCAGCAGAAATTCGGGACAGATTTACGAGCAGTACTTC.

This chain connects TRBV3-1 (or the pseudogene TRBV3-2) to TRBJ1-5; TRBD1 might be the D (5 bases). Trimming took 4 bases from V and 2 from J, leaving 9 bases between them. The CDR3 has 14 amino acids. Germline loops: CDR1 LGHDT, CDR2 YNNKEL (reference sequence). The CDR3 sequence: CASSRGAGNQPQHF. The CDR3 region has the DNA TGTGCCAGCAGCCGGGGCGCGGGCAATCAGCCCCAGCATTTT.

J is TRBJ2-7 and V is TRBV18; 10 bases map to TRBD1. This CDR3 has 17 amino acids. The trim removed 3 bases at V and 0 bases at J, leaving 8 bases unmatched. CDR1 is KGHSH, CDR2 LQKENI, per germline. This chain's CDR3 is CASSPAAGTGVSYEQYF. Here the CDR3 DNA reads TGTGCCAGCTCACCGGCCGCCGGGACAGGGGTCTCCTACGAGCAGTACTTC.

The chain couples TRBV21-1 to TRBJ1-4. TRBV21-1 is marked as a pseudogene. The CDR3 extends over 15 amino acids. The CDR3 loop is CASSKWTGSNEKLFF. DNA for the CDR3: TGTGCCAGCAGCAAATGGACGGGGTCTAATGAAAAACTGTTTTTT.

V and J are TRBV5-4 and TRBJ1-4, with 9 bases matching TRBD1. V was clipped by 4 bases and J by 11 bases; unmatched bases: 9. Germline CDR1 is SGHNT and CDR2 is YYREEE (reference sequence). The CDR3 extends over 14 amino acids. CDR3: CASSPGTGQDKLFF. DNA for the CDR3: TGTGCCAGCAGCCCTGGGACAGGGCAAGACAAACTGTTTTTT.

The chain uses TRBV18 and TRBJ1-1, with D possibly TRBD1 on 5 matching bases. V lost 8 bases and J 5 bases, leaving 18 bases between the germline ends. CDR1 and CDR2 (germline): KGHSH, LQKENI. This CDR3 spans 14 amino acids. DNA of the CDR3: TGTGCCAGCCCCCGGGGGGGAATTCGGACTGAAGCTTTCTTT. This gives the protein CASPRGGIRTEAFF.

The chain joins TRBV2 to TRBJ1-4, with 7 bases fitting TRBD1. V was pared by 6 bases and J by 8 bases, with 12 bases of the junction left unmatched. The CDR3 has 15 amino acids. CDR1 SNHLY and CDR2 FYNNEI come from the germline V gene. The CDR3 DNA sequence: TGTGCCAGCAGAGAGAGAGACAGGGAGGGAGAAAAACTGTTTTTT. Protein: CASRERDREGEKLFF.

The chain recombines TRBV6-5 with TRBJ2-7; the D gene is possibly TRBD2 (6 bases). The CDR3 covers 14 residues. CDR1 is MNHEY, CDR2 SVGAGI, per germline. Trimming removed 1 base at V and 4 bases at J, with 11 bases between. CDR3 residues: CASSYFPSGYEQYF. The CDR3, as DNA: TGTGCCAGCAGTTACTTCCCAAGCGGGTACGAGCAGTACTTC.

The chain links TRBV6-5 to TRBJ2-5, with 7 bases identical to TRBD1. V trimming: 8 bases; J trimming: 2 bases; junction bases outside the gene matches: 11. Germline CDR1 reads MNHEY; CDR2 reads SVGAGI. This CDR3 is 15 amino acids long. The CDR3 coding sequence is TGTGCCAGCGGAAGAAAGAGACAGGGTCAAGAGACCCAGTACTTC. It translates to CASGRKRQGQETQYF.

The J gene is TRBJ2-1, the V gene TRBV7-2; 10 nucleotides agree with TRBD2. Germline trimming cut 9 bases from V and 3 bases from J; bases unmatched to any gene: 5. There are 14 residues in the CDR3. Germline V gene lookup returns CDR1 SGHTA and CDR2 FQGNSA. This CDR3 is CASRTSGHYNEQFF. The DNA of the CDR3 is TGTGCCAGTAGGACTAGCGGACACTACAATGAGCAGTTCTTC.

V usage is TRBV4-2 and J usage is TRBJ2-3; 7 bases align to TRBD2. The V segment lost 0 bases and the J segment 1 base; nucleotides outside the gene matches: 4. Germline-derived CDR1 and CDR2 are LGHNA and YNFKEQ. The length of the CDR3 is 16 residues. The CDR3 DNA reads TGTGCCAGCAGCCAAGATCCGGCGGGGGGCACAGATACGCAGTATTTT. As protein: CASSQDPAGGTDTQYF.

Here the CDR3 reads CASSQEGHRGEKLFF. As DNA, the CDR3 is TGCGCCAGCAGCCAAGAAGGACATAGAGGTGAAAAACTGTTTTTT. The chain joins TRBV4-1 to TRBJ1-4; D is perhaps TRBD1 (5 bases). This CDR3 has 15 amino acids. V shed 0 bases and J shed 7 bases, with 12 bases lying between them. The germline V gene has CDR1 MGHRA and CDR2 YSYEKL.

This chain connects TRBV9 to TRBJ1-1; 7 bases agree with TRBD1. CDR3 length equals 15 residues. V lost 4 bases and J lost 4; bases outside the gene matches: 10. Germline CDR1 and CDR2: SGDLS and YYNGEE. For the CDR3, the DNA is TGTGCCAGCAGCTTAGAGACAGGGTTGGGCACTGAAGCTTTCTTT. It specifies CASSLETGLGTEAFF.

This clone has only one observation. V gene TRBV21-1 combines with J gene TRBJ2-7; the table's D call of TRBD2 was not tested on the DNA. TRBV21-1 constitutes a pseudogene. There are 15 residues in the CDR3. The CDR3 is CASSKGRGASYEQYF. Written as DNA, the CDR3 is TGTGCCAGCAGCAAAGGGCGGGGGGCCTCCTACGAGCAGTACTTC.

The J gene is TRBJ1-5, the V gene TRBV6-4; 7 nucleotides match TRBD1. This CDR3 region has 13 residues. With 5 bases clipped from V and 6 bases from J, the junction kept 4 bases outside the gene matches. CDR1 is MRHNA and CDR2 is SNTAGT in the germline V gene. The CDR3: CASSSDRAQPQHF. CDR3 coding DNA: TGTGCCAGCAGTAGTGACAGGGCTCAGCCCCAGCATTTT.

The rearrangement uses TRBV11-2 and TRBJ2-5; tentatively, D is TRBD1 or TRBD2 (5 bases each). Trimming removed 5 bases at V and 4 bases at J, with 23 bases between. Germline CDR1 SGHAT, CDR2 FQNNGV. The CDR3 contains 17 residues. CDR3 coding DNA: TGTGCCAGCAGCACCACCCAACATCGAGGGGCCCGAGAGACCCAGTACTTC. As protein: CASSTTQHRGARETQYF.

The rearrangement uses TRBV5-4 and TRBJ1-6; 7 nucleotides line up with TRBD1. V was pared by 3 bases and J by 2 bases, with 2 bases of the junction left unmatched. The CDR3 sequence is 15 residues long. Germline values: CDR1 SGHNT, CDR2 YYREEE (reference sequence). The CDR3 loop reads CASSSGQAYNSPLHF. In DNA form, the CDR3 reads TGTGCCAGCAGCTCCGGACAGGCCTATAATTCACCCCTCCACTTT. Looking up the rest from reference TRBV5-4 and TRBJ1-6 gives the full variable domain: ETGVTQSPTHLIKTRGQQVTLRCSSQSGHNTVSWYQQALGQGPQFIFQYYREEENGRGNFPPRFSGLQFPNYSSELNVNALELDDSALYLCASSSGQAYNSPLHFGNGTRLTVT.